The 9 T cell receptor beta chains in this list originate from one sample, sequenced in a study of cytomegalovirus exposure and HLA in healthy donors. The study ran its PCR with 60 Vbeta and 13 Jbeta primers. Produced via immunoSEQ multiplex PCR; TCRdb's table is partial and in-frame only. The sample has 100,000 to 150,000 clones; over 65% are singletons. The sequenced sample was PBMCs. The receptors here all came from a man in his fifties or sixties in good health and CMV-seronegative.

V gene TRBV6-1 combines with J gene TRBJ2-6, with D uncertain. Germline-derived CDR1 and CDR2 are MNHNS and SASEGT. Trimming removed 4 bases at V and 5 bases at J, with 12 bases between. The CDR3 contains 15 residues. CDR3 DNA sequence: TGTGCCAGCAGTGGGTCGGTAGAACGGGCCAACGTCCTGACTTTC. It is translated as CASSGSVERANVLTF.

CDR3 sequence reads: CASSDGWGGRVHEQYF. For the CDR3, the DNA is TGTGCCAGCAGTGACGGTTGGGGGGGGCGAGTTCACGAGCAGTACTTC. The chain couples TRBV6-1 to TRBJ2-7; maybe TRBD2 (7 bases). The CDR3 sequence is 16 residues long. Germline CDR1 reads MNHNS; CDR2 reads SASEGT. The V end lost 3 bases, the J end lost 5 bases, and 20 bases lay between the germline ends.

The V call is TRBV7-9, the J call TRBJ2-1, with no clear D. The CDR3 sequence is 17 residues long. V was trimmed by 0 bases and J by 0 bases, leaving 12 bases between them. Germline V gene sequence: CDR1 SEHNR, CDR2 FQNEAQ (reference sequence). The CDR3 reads CASSLARGQDSYNEQFF. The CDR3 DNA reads TGTGCCAGCAGCTTAGCTCGTGGGCAGGACTCCTACAATGAGCAGTTCTTC.

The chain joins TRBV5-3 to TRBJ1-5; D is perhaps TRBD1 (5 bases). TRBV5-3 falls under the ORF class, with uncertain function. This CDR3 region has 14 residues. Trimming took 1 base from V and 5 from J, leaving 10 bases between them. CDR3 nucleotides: TGTGCCAGAAGCTTGCTACAGGTAGATCAGCCCCAGCATTTT. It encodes CARSLLQVDQPQHF.

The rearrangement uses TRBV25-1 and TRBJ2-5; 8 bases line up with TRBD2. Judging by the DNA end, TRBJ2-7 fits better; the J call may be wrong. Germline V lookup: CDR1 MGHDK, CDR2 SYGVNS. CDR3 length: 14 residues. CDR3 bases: TGTGCCAGCGTTGGCGGGGGGTTCGTCTACGAGCAGTACTTC. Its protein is CASVGGGFVYEQYF.

The CDR3 sequence is CAMRAARQETQYF. The CDR3 DNA is TGTGCCATGCGGGCAGCTCGCCAAGAGACCCAGTACTTC. V and J are TRBV10-3 and TRBJ2-5, with D maybe TRBD2 (5 bases). Germline CDR1 is ENHRY and CDR2 is SYGVKD. CDR3 size: 13 residues. The V end was cut by 9 bases, the J end by 1 base, with 12 bases between.

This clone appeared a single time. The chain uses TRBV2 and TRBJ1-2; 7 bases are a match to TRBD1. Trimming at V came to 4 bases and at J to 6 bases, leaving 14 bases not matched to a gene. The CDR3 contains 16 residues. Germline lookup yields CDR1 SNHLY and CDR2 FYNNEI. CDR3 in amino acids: CASSGPRGIGGDGYTF. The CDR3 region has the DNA TGTGCCAGCAGTGGTCCCAGGGGGATTGGGGGAGATGGCTACACCTTC.

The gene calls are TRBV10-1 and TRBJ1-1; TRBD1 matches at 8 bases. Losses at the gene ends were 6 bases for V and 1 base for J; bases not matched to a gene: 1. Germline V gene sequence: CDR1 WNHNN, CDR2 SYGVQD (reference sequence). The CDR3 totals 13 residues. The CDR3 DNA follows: TGCGCCAGCAGGACAGGGGAGAACACTGAAGCTTTCTTT. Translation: CASRTGENTEAFF.

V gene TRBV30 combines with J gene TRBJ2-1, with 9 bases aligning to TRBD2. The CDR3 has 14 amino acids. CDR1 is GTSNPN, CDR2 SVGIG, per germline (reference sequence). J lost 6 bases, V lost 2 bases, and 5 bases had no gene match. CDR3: CAWSRGLAANEQFF. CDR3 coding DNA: TGTGCCTGGAGTCGGGGACTAGCAGCCAATGAGCAGTTCTTC. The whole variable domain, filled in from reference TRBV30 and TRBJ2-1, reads SQTIHQWPATLVQPVGSPLSLECTVEGTSNPNLYWYRQAAGRGLQLLFYSVGIGQISSEVPQNLSASRPQDRQFILSSKKLLLSDSGFYLCAWSRGLAANEQFFGPGTRLTVL.